This TCR beta chain was captured in a study of OX40 agonist ivuxolimab in advanced cancers. The table came from immunoSEQ multiplex PCR; TCRdb's copy has only in-frame clones and leaves some out. Of 50,000 to 75,000 clones in the sample, around 87% were seen once. Overall study results and limits: The mean number of expanded clones was higher in CD8+ T cells than in CD4+. The CD4+ and CD8+ T cells in the blood had expanded clonally by week 6 at 0.1 to 3.0 mg/kg.

A remark on this clone: Its target is unknown.

Germline CDR1 is SGHVS and CDR2 is FNYEAQ. The CDR3 runs 14 residues. Deletions cut 4 bases from V and 4 bases from J, with 10 bases between. The rearrangement joins TRBV7-6 to TRBJ2-2, with D maybe TRBD1 (6 bases). The sequences come from CD4+ or CD8+ T cells sorted from blood, collected in a trial of the OX40 agonist ivuxolimab. This receptor was identified in an adult with an advanced solid tumor such as melanoma, head and neck, liver or kidney cancer. The CDR3 DNA is TGTGCCAGCAGCTCGGGACATACCACCGGGGAGCTGTTTTTT. This encodes CASSSGHTTGELFF.